These 14 T cell receptor beta chains were sequenced from one sample in a study of T cell responses to AZD1222 COVID-19 vaccine. TCRdb's table, derived via immunoSEQ multiplex PCR, lists solely in-frame clones and lacks some. The repertoire holds about 89,000 clones, with about 90% as singletons. This material consisted of peripheral blood, taken 28 days after the second AZD1222 dose. Source of these receptors: an adult who received the AZD1222 COVID-19 vaccine.

The V gene is TRBV5-4, the J gene TRBJ2-7, with TRBD2 matching over 7 bases. Trimming cost V 4 bases and J 5 bases; bases outside gene matches: 6. This CDR3 is built from 13 residues. The germline CDR1 and CDR2 sequences are SGHNT and YYREEE (reference sequence). CDR3 protein: CASSPRREDEQYF. Written as DNA, the CDR3 is TGTGCCAGCAGCCCCCGCCGGGAGGACGAGCAGTACTTC.

The chain joins TRBV6-5 to TRBJ1-5; no clear D gene. CDR1 MNHEY and CDR2 SVGAGI come from the germline V gene. This CDR3 contains 13 residues. Trimming cost V 11 bases and J 2 bases, with 13 bases left between them. The CDR3 DNA is TGTGCCGGATCCCAGGTTGGCAATCAGCCCCAGCATTTT. Protein sequence: CAGSQVGNQPQHF.

The chain uses TRBV29-1 and TRBJ1-1; D call uncertain. Germline CDR1 is SQVTM and CDR2 is ANQGSEA. The germline V and J ends were trimmed by 4 bases and 7 bases, with 10 bases remaining between them. CDR3 length equals 11 residues. CDR3 protein: CSVAWWDEAFF. For the CDR3, the DNA is TGCAGCGTTGCTTGGTGGGATGAAGCTTTCTTT.

The chain has TRBV2 and TRBJ2-3; possibly TRBD2 for D (5 bases). Germline-derived CDR1 and CDR2 are SNHLY and FYNNEI. The CDR3 is 14 amino acids. V was pared by 7 bases and J by 6 bases, with 17 bases between. DNA for the CDR3: TGTGCCAGCACAACCGTGAGGGTTCGGGATACGCAGTATTTT. It codes for CASTTVRVRDTQYF.

This clone was picked up a small number of times. The gene calls are TRBV11-2 and TRBJ1-2; D gene ambiguous. In germline, CDR1 is SGHAT, CDR2 FQNNGV. This CDR3 comprises 13 residues. V lost 3 bases to trimming and J lost 8 bases, with 13 bases between them. Here the CDR3 reads CASSLGNMEGYTF. The CDR3 region has the DNA TGTGCCAGCAGCTTGGGAAACATGGAAGGCTACACCTTC.

The chain uses TRBV5-1 and TRBJ1-1; possible D gene TRBD1, 5 bases. Trimming removed 1 base at V and 1 base at J, with 8 bases between. Per the germline V gene, CDR1 is SGHRS and CDR2 is YFSETQ. The CDR3 is made up of 14 amino acids. This CDR3 is CASSLWTSNTEAFF. CDR3 coding DNA: TGCGCCAGCAGCTTGTGGACATCGAACACTGAAGCTTTCTTT.

This clone has more than one count but fewer than ten. V is TRBV30 and J is TRBJ2-7; weak D call: TRBD1 (5 bases). Trimming left V 2 bases short and J 3 bases short, with 11 bases between. The CDR3 runs to 13 residues. Germline-derived CDR1 and CDR2 are GTSNPN and SVGIG (reference sequence). CDR3 in amino acids: CAWSRQSNYEQYF. CDR3 coding DNA: TGTGCCTGGAGTCGACAGTCGAACTACGAGCAGTACTTC.

This clone was seen once. J is TRBJ2-1 and V is TRBV19; 7 positions agree with TRBD2. CDR1 LNHDA and CDR2 SQIVND come from the germline V gene (reference sequence). The CDR3 has 15 amino acids. Trimming cost V 3 bases and J 0 bases; bases outside gene matches: 2. The CDR3 region is CASSMGGSSYNEQFF. CDR3 DNA sequence: TGTGCCAGTAGTATGGGGGGGAGCTCCTACAATGAGCAGTTCTTC.

The CDR3 protein is CSGTDDYGYTF. For the CDR3, the DNA is TGCAGCGGGACCGACGATTATGGCTACACCTTC. The chain uses TRBV29-1 and TRBJ1-2; the D is unclear. Deletions cut 7 bases from V and 5 bases from J, with 11 bases between. Germline V CDR1 and CDR2: SQVTM, ANQGSEA. This CDR3 has 11 amino acids.

The V gene is TRBV7-3, the J gene TRBJ1-2; possible D gene TRBD1, 5 bases. Deletions cut 4 bases from V and 8 bases from J, with 20 bases between. Germline assignment: CDR1 SGHTA and CDR2 FQGTGA. The CDR3 has 15 amino acids. As DNA, the CDR3 is TGTGCCAGCAGCTCCCCTTCCGACAGAACTGGGGGCTACACCTTC. As protein: CASSSPSDRTGGYTF. The whole variable domain, filled in from reference TRBV7-3 and TRBJ1-2, reads GAGVSQTPSNKVTEKGKYVELRCDPISGHTALYWYRQSLGQGPEFLIYFQGTGAADDSGLPNDRFFAVRPEGSVSTLKIQRTERGDSAVYLCASSSPSDRTGGYTFGSGTRLTVV.

The genes are TRBV19 and TRBJ1-5, with TRBD1 matching 8 bases. The germline CDR1 and CDR2 sequences are LNHDA and SQIVND (reference sequence). Germline trimming cut 4 bases from V and 1 base from J; bases unmatched to any gene: 9. CDR3 length: 17 amino acids. Here the CDR3 reads CASSSSPTGVSNQPQHF. The CDR3 bases are TGTGCCAGTAGTAGCTCCCCGACAGGGGTGAGCAATCAGCCCCAGCATTTT.

This chain links TRBV6-5 with TRBJ1-6, with unresolved D. V was clipped by 2 bases and J by 10 bases, with 9 bases between them. The CDR3 loop spans 13 amino acids. Germline V CDR1 and CDR2: MNHEY, SVGAGI. The DNA for the CDR3 is TGTGCCAGCAGTTACAGGGTTGGGTCACCCCTCCACTTT. Translation gives CASSYRVGSPLHF.

The V and J genes are TRBV6-4 and TRBJ2-3, with unresolved D. Germline CDR1 reads MRHNA; CDR2 reads SNTAGT. CDR3 length: 15 amino acids. CDR3 nucleotides: TGTGCTCACGGTCGTTTTAGGTTGAGCGCAGATACGCAGTATTTT. Its translation is CAHGRFRLSADTQYF.

The rearrangement links TRBV7-9 to TRBJ1-1; the D is unclear. Trimming took off 3 bases at V and 7 bases at J, with 12 bases between the two ends. Germline assignment: CDR1 SEHNR and CDR2 FQNEAQ (reference sequence). This CDR3 has 13 residues. The CDR3 nucleotides are TGTGCCAGCAGCTTCGCACAAATTGGTGAAGCTTTCTTT. It yields the protein CASSFAQIGEAFF. Together with reference TRBV7-9 and TRBJ1-1, the CDR3 gives the full variable domain: DTGVSQNPRHKITKRGQNVTFRCDPISEHNRLYWYRQTLGQGPEFLTYFQNEAQLEKSRLLSDRFSAERPKGSFSTLEIQRTEQGDSAMYLCASSFAQIGEAFFGQGTRLTVV.